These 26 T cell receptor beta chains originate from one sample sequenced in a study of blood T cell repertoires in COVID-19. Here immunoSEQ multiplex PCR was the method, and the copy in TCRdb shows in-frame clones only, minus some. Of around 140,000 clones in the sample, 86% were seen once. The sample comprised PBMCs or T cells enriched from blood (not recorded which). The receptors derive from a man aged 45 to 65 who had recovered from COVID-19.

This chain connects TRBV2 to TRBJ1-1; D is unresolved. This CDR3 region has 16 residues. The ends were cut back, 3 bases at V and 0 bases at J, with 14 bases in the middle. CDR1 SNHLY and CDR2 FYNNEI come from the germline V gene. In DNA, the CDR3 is TGTGCCAGCAGTGACAGTTATGCCCCCATGAACACTGAAGCTTTCTTT. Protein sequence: CASSDSYAPMNTEAFF.

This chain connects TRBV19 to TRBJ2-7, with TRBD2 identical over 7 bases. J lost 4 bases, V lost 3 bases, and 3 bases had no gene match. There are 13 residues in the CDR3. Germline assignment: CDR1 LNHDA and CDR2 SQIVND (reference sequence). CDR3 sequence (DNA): TGTGCCAGTAGTATTGGACTAGTATACGAGCAGTACTTC. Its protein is CASSIGLVYEQYF.

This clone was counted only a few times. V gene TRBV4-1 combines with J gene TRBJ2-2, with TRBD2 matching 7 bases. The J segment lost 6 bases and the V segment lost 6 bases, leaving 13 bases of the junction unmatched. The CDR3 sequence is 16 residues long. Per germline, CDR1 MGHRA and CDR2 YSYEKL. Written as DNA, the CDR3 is TGCGCCAGCAGACCAATCGGGGGGAGGAGAGCCGGGGAGCTGTTTTTT. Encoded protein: CASRPIGGRRAGELFF.

DNA for the CDR3: TGTGCCAGCAGCTTAGGCGGGAGGGGCGATACGCAGTATTTT. It specifies CASSLGGRGDTQYF. The rearrangement joins TRBV13 to TRBJ2-3; 8 bases match TRBD2. This CDR3 is built from 14 residues. The germline V gene encodes CDR1 PRHDT and CDR2 FYEKMQ (reference sequence). Losses at the gene ends were 0 bases for V and 6 bases for J; bases not matched to a gene: 2.

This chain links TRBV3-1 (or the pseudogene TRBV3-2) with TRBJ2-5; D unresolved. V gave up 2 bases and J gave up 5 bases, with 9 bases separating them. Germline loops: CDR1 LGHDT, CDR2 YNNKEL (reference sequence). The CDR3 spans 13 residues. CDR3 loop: CASSQWADETQYF. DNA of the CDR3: TGTGCCAGCAGCCAATGGGCCGATGAGACCCAGTACTTC.

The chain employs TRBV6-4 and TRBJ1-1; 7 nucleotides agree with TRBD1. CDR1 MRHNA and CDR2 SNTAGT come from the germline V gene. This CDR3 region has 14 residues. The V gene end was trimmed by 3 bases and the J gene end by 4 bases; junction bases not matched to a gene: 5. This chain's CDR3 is CASSEQGEGTEAFF. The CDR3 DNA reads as TGTGCCAGCAGTGAGCAGGGGGAAGGCACTGAAGCTTTCTTT.

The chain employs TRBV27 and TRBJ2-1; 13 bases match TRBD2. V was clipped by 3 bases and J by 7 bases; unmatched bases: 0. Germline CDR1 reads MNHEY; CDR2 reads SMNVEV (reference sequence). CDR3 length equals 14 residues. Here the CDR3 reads CASSLTSGRNEQFF. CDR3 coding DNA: TGTGCCAGCAGTTTGACTAGCGGGAGGAATGAGCAGTTCTTC.

CDR3 region: CSASGVGTGELFF. The CDR3 DNA is TGCAGTGCTAGTGGGGTCGGGACCGGGGAGCTGTTTTTT. The gene calls are TRBV20-1 and TRBJ2-2, with D unresolved. From germline, CDR1 is DFQATT and CDR2 SNEGSKA (reference sequence). The CDR3 runs to 13 residues. V dropped 3 bases and J dropped 5 bases, with 10 bases sitting between them.

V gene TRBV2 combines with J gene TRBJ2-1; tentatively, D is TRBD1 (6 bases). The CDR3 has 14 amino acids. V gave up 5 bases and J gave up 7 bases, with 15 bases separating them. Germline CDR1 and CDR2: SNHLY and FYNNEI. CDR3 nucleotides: TGTGCCAGCAGTCTACAGGGCGTGAGGAATGAGCAGTTCTTC. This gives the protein CASSLQGVRNEQFF.

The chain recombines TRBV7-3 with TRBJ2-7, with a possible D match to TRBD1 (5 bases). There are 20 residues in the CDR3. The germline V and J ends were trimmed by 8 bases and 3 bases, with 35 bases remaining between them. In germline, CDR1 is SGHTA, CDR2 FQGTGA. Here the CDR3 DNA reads TGTGCCAGCGAAGGATCCACAACGTTAAAGACGGGCAGGGAAATCTACGAGCAGTACGTC. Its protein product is CASEGSTTLKTGREIYEQYV.

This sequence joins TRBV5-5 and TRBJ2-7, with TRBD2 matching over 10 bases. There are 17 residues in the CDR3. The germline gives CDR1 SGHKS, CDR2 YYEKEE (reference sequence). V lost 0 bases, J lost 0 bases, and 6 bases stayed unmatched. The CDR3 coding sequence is TGTGCCAGCAGCTTGGCTAGCGGGAGTGCGAGCTCCTACGAGCAGTACTTC. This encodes CASSLASGSASSYEQYF.

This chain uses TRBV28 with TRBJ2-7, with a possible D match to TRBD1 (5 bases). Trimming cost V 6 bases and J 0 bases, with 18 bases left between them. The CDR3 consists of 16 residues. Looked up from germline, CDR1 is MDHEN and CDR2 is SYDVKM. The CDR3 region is CASRNWVRATSYEQYF. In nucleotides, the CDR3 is TGTGCCAGCAGGAACTGGGTCAGGGCTACCTCCTACGAGCAGTACTTC. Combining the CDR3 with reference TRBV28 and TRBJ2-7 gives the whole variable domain DVKVTQSSRYLVKRTGEKVFLECVQDMDHENMFWYRQDPGLGLRLIYFSYDVKMKEKGDIPEGYSVSREKKERFSLILESASTNQTSMYLCASRNWVRATSYEQYFGPGTRLTVT.

This CDR3 reads CASSIPLPIDRAVGYEQYV. CDR3 nucleotide sequence: TGTGCCAGTAGTATCCCACTCCCTATCGACAGGGCGGTTGGCTACGAGCAGTACGTC. This chain uses TRBV19 with TRBJ2-7, with 7 bases lining up with TRBD1. V shed 3 bases, J shed 3 bases, and the junction held 20 bases outside the gene matches. The CDR3 totals 19 residues. From germline, CDR1 is LNHDA and CDR2 SQIVND (reference sequence).

CDR3 sequence: CASSSRDRASGNTIYF. CDR3 coding DNA: TGTGCCAGCTCTTCCCGGGACAGGGCCTCTGGAAACACCATATATTTT. V usage is TRBV18 and J usage is TRBJ1-3; 9 bases align to TRBD1. Germline assignment: CDR1 KGHSH and CDR2 LQKENI. V gave up 6 bases and J gave up 0 bases; unmatched junction bases: 6. The CDR3 has 16 residues. Full variable domain (outside the CDR3, taken from reference TRBV18 and TRBJ1-3): NAGVMQNPRHLVRRRGQEARLRCSPMKGHSHVYWYRQLPEEGLKFMVYLQKENIIDESGMPKERFSAEFPKEGPSILRIQQVVRGDSAAYFCASSSRDRASGNTIYFGEGSWLTVV.

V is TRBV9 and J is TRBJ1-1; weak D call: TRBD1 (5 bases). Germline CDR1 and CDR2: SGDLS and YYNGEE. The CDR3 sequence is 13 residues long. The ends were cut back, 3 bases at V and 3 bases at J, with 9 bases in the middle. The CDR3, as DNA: TGTGCCAGCAGCGGGGGCAGGTACACTGAAGCTTTCTTT. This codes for CASSGGRYTEAFF.

In nucleotides, the CDR3 is TGTGCCAGCAGCTTGGGCCTGACAGGGCCAGAGACCCAGTACTTC. It codes for CASSLGLTGPETQYF. This chain connects TRBV7-9 to TRBJ2-5, with 7 bases that match TRBD1. Germline assignment: CDR1 SEHNR and CDR2 FQNEAQ (reference sequence). V trimming: 3 bases; J trimming: 4 bases; junction bases outside the gene matches: 8. CDR3 length: 15 amino acids.

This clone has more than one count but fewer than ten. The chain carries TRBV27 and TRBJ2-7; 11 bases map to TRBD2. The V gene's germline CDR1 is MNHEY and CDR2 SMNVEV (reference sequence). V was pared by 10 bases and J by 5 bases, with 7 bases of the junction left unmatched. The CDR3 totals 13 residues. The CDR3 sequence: CATAGTSGNEQYF. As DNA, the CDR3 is TGTGCCACCGCCGGGACTAGCGGCAACGAGCAGTACTTC.

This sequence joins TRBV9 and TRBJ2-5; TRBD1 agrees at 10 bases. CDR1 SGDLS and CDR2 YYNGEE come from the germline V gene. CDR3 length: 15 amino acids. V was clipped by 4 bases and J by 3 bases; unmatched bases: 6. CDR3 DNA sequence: TGTGCCAGCAGCTGGGGGACAGGGGACAAAGAGACCCAGTACTTC. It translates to CASSWGTGDKETQYF.

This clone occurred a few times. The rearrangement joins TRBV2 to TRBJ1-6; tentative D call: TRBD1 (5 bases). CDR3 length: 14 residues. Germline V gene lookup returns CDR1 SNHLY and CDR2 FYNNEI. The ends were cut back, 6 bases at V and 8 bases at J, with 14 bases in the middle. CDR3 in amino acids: CASSPRTGDSPLHF. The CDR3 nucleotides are TGTGCCAGCAGCCCACGGACGGGGGATTCACCCCTCCACTTT.

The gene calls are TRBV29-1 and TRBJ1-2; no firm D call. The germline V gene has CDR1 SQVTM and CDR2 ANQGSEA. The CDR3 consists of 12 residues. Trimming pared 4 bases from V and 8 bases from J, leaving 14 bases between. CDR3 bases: TGCAGCGTTGTACGAGGATATGGGGGCTACACCTTC. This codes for CSVVRGYGGYTF.

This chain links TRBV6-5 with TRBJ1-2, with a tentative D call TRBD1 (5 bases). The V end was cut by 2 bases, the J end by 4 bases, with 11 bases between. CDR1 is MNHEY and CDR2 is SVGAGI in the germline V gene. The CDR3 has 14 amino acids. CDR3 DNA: TGTGCCAGCAGTTACCAGGGTCTTGGCTATGGCTACACCTTC. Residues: CASSYQGLGYGYTF.

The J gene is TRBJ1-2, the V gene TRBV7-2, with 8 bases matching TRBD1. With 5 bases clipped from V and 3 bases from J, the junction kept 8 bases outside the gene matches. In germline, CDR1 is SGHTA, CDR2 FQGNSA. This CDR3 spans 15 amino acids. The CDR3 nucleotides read TGTGCCAGCAGCCCCGGACAGGGTAGCTACTATGGCTACACCTTC. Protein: CASSPGQGSYYGYTF.

The CDR3 region is CASSPRGVDTGELFF. In DNA form, the CDR3 reads TGTGCCAGCTCACCACGCGGGGTGGACACCGGGGAGCTGTTTTTT. The chain recombines TRBV18 with TRBJ2-2; D perhaps matches TRBD2 (6 bases). The CDR3 length is 15 residues. Deletions cut 1 base from V and 3 bases from J, with 9 bases between. Germline V gene data show CDR1 as KGHSH and CDR2 as LQKENI.

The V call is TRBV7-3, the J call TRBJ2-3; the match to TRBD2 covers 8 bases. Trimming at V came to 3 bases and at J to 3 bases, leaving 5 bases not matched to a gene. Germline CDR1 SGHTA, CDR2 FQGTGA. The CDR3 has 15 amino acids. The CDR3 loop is CASSLGLVPTDTQYF. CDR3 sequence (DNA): TGTGCCAGCAGCTTGGGACTAGTGCCAACAGATACGCAGTATTTT.

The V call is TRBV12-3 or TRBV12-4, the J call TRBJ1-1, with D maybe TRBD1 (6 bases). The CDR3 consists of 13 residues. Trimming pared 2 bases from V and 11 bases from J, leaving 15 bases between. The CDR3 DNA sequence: TGTGCCAGCAGTTTACGCACAGGGATTTATGCTTTCTTT. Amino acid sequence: CASSLRTGIYAFF.

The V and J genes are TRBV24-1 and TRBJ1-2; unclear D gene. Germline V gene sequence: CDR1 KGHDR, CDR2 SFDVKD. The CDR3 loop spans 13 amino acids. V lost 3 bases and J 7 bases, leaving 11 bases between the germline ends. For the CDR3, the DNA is TGTGCCACCAGTGATGGGTCCGGGGTTGGCTACACCTTC. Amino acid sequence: CATSDGSGVGYTF.